Listed below are T cell receptor beta chains from one sample, sequenced in a study of OX40 agonist ivuxolimab in advanced cancers. Assay used: immunoSEQ multiplex PCR; TCRdb lists only in-frame clones, some missing. Among under 65,000 clones listed, 80% to 90% were seen once. Sample: CD4+ or CD8+ T cells sorted from blood, taken in a trial of the OX40 agonist ivuxolimab. Every receptor here comes from an adult with an advanced solid tumor such as melanoma, head and neck, liver or kidney cancer. Both conserved end residues are part of each CDR3. Each record gives: CDR3 DNA, CDR3 protein, D gene, clone size, J gene, V gene. The D gene is left open where the match is weak. Part of the rows lack a size; the others show once, few, many or a class for expanded clones.

TGTGCCAGCAGTTTAAGAGACAGTCGTGGCTACACCTTC CASSLRDSRGYTF NA NA TRBJ1-2 TRBV28
TGTGCCAGCAAACGCTCCCGAGCGGGGCGAGCAAATGAGCAGTTCTTC CASKRSRAGRANEQFF TRBD2 NA TRBJ2-1 TRBV28
TGTGCCAGCCAAGGGACAGACTATGGCTACACCTTC CASQGTDYGYTF TRBD1 NA TRBJ1-2 TRBV19
TGCGCCAGCAGCTTGGTCCAGGGGAATGAGCAGTTCTTC CASSLVQGNEQFF NA NA TRBJ2-1 TRBV5-1
TGTGCCAGCTCACCCGCGACAGGATTATATGGCTACACCTTC CASSPATGLYGYTF NA NA TRBJ1-2 TRBV18
TGTGCCAGCAGTTTATTCTCAAGCGGAGGAAAGGGAAAACTGTTTTTT CASSLFSSGGKGKLFF NA NA TRBJ1-4 TRBV28
TGTGCCAGCAGTCCCCCTGGAGGGGCGGGGAGCTACACCTTC CASSPPGGAGSYTF NA NA TRBJ1-2 TRBV28
TGCGCCAGCAGCTTGCGGGACACAGATACGCAGTATTTT CASSLRDTDTQYF NA NA TRBJ2-3 TRBV5-1
TGTGCCCTGTACCGGTATGGGGACGGTAACTATGGCTACACCTTC CALYRYGDGNYGYTF NA few TRBJ1-2 TRBV2
TGTGCCAGCAGCTCCGGGACCGATCTCAATTCACCCCTCCACTTT CASSSGTDLNSPLHF NA NA TRBJ1-6 TRBV5-4
TGCGCCAGCCTGGGACAGGGGAACACTGAAGCTTTCTTT CASLGQGNTEAFF TRBD1 NA TRBJ1-1 TRBV5-1
TGTGCCAGCAGCCCAACTTACAATGAGCAGTTCTTC CASSPTYNEQFF NA NA TRBJ2-1 TRBV7-9
TGTGCCATCAGAGACGAAGGACTAGCGGGAGTTGAGCAGTTCTTC CAIRDEGLAGVEQFF TRBD2 NA TRBJ2-1 TRBV10-3
TGTGCCAGCAGTTACTCGGGACCGGAGCAGACCCAGTACTTC CASSYSGPEQTQYF NA NA TRBJ2-5 TRBV6-6
TGTGCCAGCAGCAATAAATGGGGGAATGAAAAACTGTTTTTT CASSNKWGNEKLFF NA NA TRBJ1-4 TRBV21-1
TGTGCCAGCAGCCCCTCGGGACAGGCGAATAACGTCTATGGCTACACCTTC CASSPSGQANNVYGYTF TRBD1 NA TRBJ1-2 TRBV7-8
TGTGCCAGCAGCTATGAAGGGGGGAGAGGCGCCGGGGAGCTGTTTTTT CASSYEGGRGAGELFF NA NA TRBJ2-2 TRBV5-4
TGTGCCAGCAGGGGACAGGCGGAACAGCCCCAGCATTTT CASRGQAEQPQHF TRBD1 NA TRBJ1-5 TRBV28
TGCGCCAGCAGCTTGTTCGGGGTCGACGGAGATACGCAGTATTTT CASSLFGVDGDTQYF NA NA TRBJ2-3 TRBV5-1
TGTGCCAGCAGTTTCCGGACTAGCGGGGGGTTCGGGGATACGCAGTATTTT CASSFRTSGGFGDTQYF TRBD2 NA TRBJ2-3 TRBV27
TGTGCCAGCAGTGTTTTAGCTGGAAACACCATATATTTT CASSVLAGNTIYF NA NA TRBJ1-3 TRBV25-1
TGTGCCAGCTCACCACGACAGGGAACTGCGAGCTACGAGCAGTACTTC CASSPRQGTASYEQYF TRBD1 NA TRBJ2-7 TRBV18
TGTGCCAGCAGTGAAGCTATAAGCAATCAGCCCCAGCATTTT CASSEAISNQPQHF NA NA TRBJ1-5 TRBV6-1
TGTGCCAGCAGCTTAGCGACGATGAGGGAGTCGTACTTC CASSLATMRESYF NA NA TRBJ2-7 TRBV11-1
TGTGCCAGTAGGCACCGGGACAGGGGGGCCGGAGTCCATGAGCAGTTCTTC CASRHRDRGAGVHEQFF TRBD1 NA TRBJ2-1 TRBV19
TGTGCCAGCAGCCATCAGCGGGGCGGGACTTCCTACGAGCAGTACTTC CASSHQRGGTSYEQYF TRBD2 NA TRBJ2-7 TRBV14
TGTGCCAGCAGTGAAGCTACCTACAATGAGCAGTTCTTC CASSEATYNEQFF NA NA TRBJ2-1 TRBV6-1
TGTGCCAGCAGCTTACGGGGGGGGTACCCCACAGATACGCAGTATTTT CASSLRGGYPTDTQYF TRBD2 once TRBJ2-3 TRBV7-3
TGCGCCAGCAAGGAGGAGGCGATTGGAGCCTACGAGCAGTACTTC CASKEEAIGAYEQYF NA NA TRBJ2-7 TRBV5-1
TGTGCCAGCAGAAAACCGGGACGCAGTCGCTATGGCTACACCTTC CASRKPGRSRYGYTF NA NA TRBJ1-2 TRBV11-2
TGTGCCAGCAGTGAAACGGCAGGGGGCACCTATGGCTACACCTTC CASSETAGGTYGYTF TRBD1 NA TRBJ1-2 TRBV6-1
TGTGCCAGCTCACCGGGACTAGCGGCCTCCACAAAGATCTACGAGCAGTACTTC CASSPGLAASTKIYEQYF TRBD2 NA TRBJ2-7 TRBV18
TGTGCCAACTCCAACAGGGGCCAAGGGAGGGATACGCAGTATTTT CANSNRGQGRDTQYF NA NA TRBJ2-3 TRBV5-4
TGTGCCAGCAGCTTAGAAGGAGGGTCGTCGAACTATGGCTACACCTTC CASSLEGGSSNYGYTF NA few TRBJ1-2 TRBV11-2
TGTGCCAGCAGCTTAACAGGGGCGTACGAGCAGTACTTC CASSLTGAYEQYF TRBD1 NA TRBJ2-7 TRBV11-2
TGTGCCAGCAGTACAAACAGGGTCCCCGGGGAGCTGTTTTTT CASSTNRVPGELFF NA NA TRBJ2-2 TRBV28
TGTGCCTGGAGTGTATGGGTACTGTCCAGGGACTCCTACGAGCAGTACTTC CAWSVWVLSRDSYEQYF NA NA TRBJ2-7 TRBV30
TGTGCCAGCAGCGTAGCCCCTACAGGGGGCTTATACAATGAGCAGTTCTTC CASSVAPTGGLYNEQFF TRBD1 NA TRBJ2-1 TRBV9
TGTGCCAGCAGCGTGACAGGGGTCGGTGAGACCCAGTACTTC CASSVTGVGETQYF TRBD1 NA TRBJ2-5 TRBV9
TGTGCCAGCACCTACCAGGGTTCTAGCCCTGAAGCTTTCTTT CASTYQGSSPEAFF NA few TRBJ1-1 TRBV2
TGTGCCAGCAGGCCTCAGTGGAATTCACCCCTCCACTTT CASRPQWNSPLHF NA NA TRBJ1-6 TRBV27
TGTGCCAGCAGCCCGAGAGGTTGGCAAACTAATGAAAAACTGTTTTTT CASSPRGWQTNEKLFF NA NA TRBJ1-4 TRBV7-6
TGTGCCTGGACTCGCCTTGGGAGAAGGGGCTACACCTTC CAWTRLGRRGYTF NA few TRBJ1-2 TRBV30
TGTGCCAGCAGTGAGCGGGCGGGAGGACAAGAGACCCAGTACTTC CASSERAGGQETQYF TRBD2 NA TRBJ2-5 TRBV2
TGTGCCTGGAGTGTAGGTCGGGATCAGCCCCAGCATTTT CAWSVGRDQPQHF NA few TRBJ1-5 TRBV30
TGTGCCAGCAGTTTGTCTAACTATGGCTACACCTTC CASSLSNYGYTF NA few TRBJ1-2 TRBV28
TGTGCCAGCATCAACTGGGGGGGGCAGCTCTCCTACAATGAGCAGTTCTTC CASINWGGQLSYNEQFF NA few TRBJ2-1 TRBV5-6
TGTGCCAGCAGTTTATCGCGGGGGTACGGAAACACCATATATTTT CASSLSRGYGNTIYF NA NA TRBJ1-3 TRBV27
TGTGCCAGCAGCCTTTCGGCTAGCACAGATACGCAGTATTTT CASSLSASTDTQYF NA NA TRBJ2-3 TRBV11-3
TGCGCCAGCAGCCAAGACCAGGGTATTGGAACGCAGTATTTT CASSQDQGIGTQYF NA NA TRBJ2-3 TRBV4-1
TGTGCCACCGCTCCGGGTATGGAGCGCGAGCAGTACTTC CATAPGMEREQYF NA NA TRBJ2-7 TRBV15
TGTGCCAGCAGCCCGCCGCGTAGGAGCAACACTGAAGCTTTCTTT CASSPPRRSNTEAFF NA NA TRBJ1-1 TRBV5-6
TGTGCCAGCTCACCATCTGCAGTTACAGGACATAGCAATCAGCCCCAGCATTTT CASSPSAVTGHSNQPQHF NA NA TRBJ1-5 TRBV18
TGTGCCAGCAGTTATTGGCCATCCACAGATACGCAGTATTTT CASSYWPSTDTQYF NA NA TRBJ2-3 TRBV6-5
TGTGCCAGCAGCCGCCGGGACAGCAATCAGCCCCAGCATTTT CASSRRDSNQPQHF NA NA TRBJ1-5 TRBV6-5
TGTGCCATCAGTGAGTCGCGGACTAGTCCATCCACAGATACGCAGTATTTT CAISESRTSPSTDTQYF TRBD2 NA TRBJ2-3 TRBV10-3
TGTGCCAGTAGTCACCGGGACAGGGAGACTAGCGGGAGGCGGGAGCAGTACTTC CASSHRDRETSGRREQYF TRBD2 NA TRBJ2-7 TRBV19
TGTGCCAGCTCACGACAGGGATTCGGCCAGCCCCAGCATTTT CASSRQGFGQPQHF TRBD1 NA TRBJ1-5 TRBV18
TGTGCCAGCAGGCCAGGGGGCCGGGATGGCTACACCTTC CASRPGGRDGYTF TRBD1 NA TRBJ1-2 TRBV6-5
TGCAGCGTTGAAGATCGCCAGGGCTCCCTCGATGAGCAGTTCTTC CSVEDRQGSLDEQFF NA NA TRBJ2-1 TRBV29-1